A selection of T cell receptor beta chains follows, all from one sample in a study of blood T cells in healthy people across ages. TCRdb analysed the 5' RACE reads with MiXCR anew, one entry per CDR3 protein. The table lists 650,000 to 800,000 distinct CDR3 sequences, roughly 44% of them singletons. Specimen: blood. The source of these receptors is a man aged 55 to 70 in good health. Each CDR3 is given without its conserved first and last residue. Each record gives: V gene, clone size, J gene, CDR3 protein. Size is stated for part of the rows, as once, few or many counts, or as a class when the clone is expanded.

v_gene: TRBV7-2; abundance: NA; j_gene: TRBJ2-2; CDR3aa: ASSFQAGAGTGELF
v_gene: TRBV14; abundance: NA; j_gene: TRBJ2-5; CDR3aa: ASSRSSMGETQY
v_gene: TRBV12-3/TRBV12-4; abundance: NA; j_gene: TRBJ1-5; CDR3aa: ASSLSWGSNQPQH
v_gene: TRBV12-3/TRBV12-4; abundance: NA; j_gene: TRBJ2-7; CDR3aa: ASSLEGGGRNEQY
v_gene: TRBV4-3; abundance: NA; j_gene: TRBJ2-3; CDR3aa: ASSHGRGNTQY
v_gene: TRBV4-3; abundance: few; j_gene: TRBJ2-5; CDR3aa: ASPGALGQTQY
v_gene: TRBV2; abundance: NA; j_gene: TRBJ2-3; CDR3aa: ASRAGTSNTDTQY
v_gene: TRBV12-3/TRBV12-4; abundance: NA; j_gene: TRBJ1-2; CDR3aa: ASRLTGGKGYT
v_gene: TRBV15; abundance: few; j_gene: TRBJ2-1; CDR3aa: ATSRDLGNEQF
v_gene: TRBV14; abundance: NA; j_gene: TRBJ2-7; CDR3aa: ASSQWKGSPYEQY
v_gene: TRBV5-1; abundance: NA; j_gene: NA; CDR3aa: ASRGETGSNSYNEQY
v_gene: TRBV20-1; abundance: NA; j_gene: TRBJ1-2; CDR3aa: SAGRMGGYT
v_gene: TRBV6-5; abundance: NA; j_gene: NA; CDR3aa: ASSYIGVGETQY
v_gene: TRBV28; abundance: NA; j_gene: TRBJ2-4; CDR3aa: ASSLITIGFAKNIQY
v_gene: TRBV29-1; abundance: NA; j_gene: TRBJ2-7; CDR3aa: SVEWLGNEQY
v_gene: TRBV29-1; abundance: few; j_gene: TRBJ2-2; CDR3aa: SVTDGNTGELF
v_gene: TRBV5-1; abundance: many; j_gene: TRBJ2-7; CDR3aa: ASSYGNYEQY
v_gene: TRBV20-1; abundance: many; j_gene: TRBJ1-2; CDR3aa: SARDLRDTYGYT
v_gene: TRBV18; abundance: NA; j_gene: TRBJ2-3; CDR3aa: ASSPPSVTDTQY
v_gene: TRBV27; abundance: few; j_gene: TRBJ1-2; CDR3aa: ASSTRTGNKNGYT
v_gene: TRBV4-3; abundance: few; j_gene: TRBJ1-5; CDR3aa: ASSQSGRDRDIVSYQPQH
v_gene: TRBV6-2/TRBV6-3; abundance: NA; j_gene: TRBJ2-1; CDR3aa: ASRMISGDLLF
v_gene: TRBV6-6; abundance: NA; j_gene: TRBJ2-6; CDR3aa: ASSYIQGSSGANVLT
v_gene: TRBV4-3; abundance: few; j_gene: TRBJ2-1; CDR3aa: ASSQDGLWTGSNEQF
v_gene: TRBV4-3; abundance: NA; j_gene: TRBJ2-7; CDR3aa: ASSQGPATYEQY
v_gene: TRBV2; abundance: once; j_gene: TRBJ2-1; CDR3aa: ASSVGNERF
v_gene: TRBV20-1; abundance: NA; j_gene: TRBJ2-1; CDR3aa: SARAYRDRITKGNNEQF
v_gene: TRBV2; abundance: NA; j_gene: TRBJ2-3; CDR3aa: ASSDPGLAGGRDTQY
v_gene: TRBV5-1; abundance: NA; j_gene: TRBJ2-3; CDR3aa: ASSLRLADPTDTQY
v_gene: TRBV29-1; abundance: NA; j_gene: TRBJ1-2; CDR3aa: SGGDRNYGYT
v_gene: TRBV14; abundance: NA; j_gene: NA; CDR3aa: ASSHRGGKRDEQY
v_gene: TRBV19; abundance: few; j_gene: TRBJ2-3; CDR3aa: ASSIKVSQTQY